This T cell receptor (beta chain) was captured by sequencing in a study of blood T cell repertoires in COVID-19. Germline values: CDR1 MNHEY, CDR2 SMNVEV (reference sequence). V was pared by 3 bases and J by 5 bases, with 13 bases of the junction left unmatched. The CDR3 covers 19 residues. Measured with immunoSEQ multiplex PCR; TCRdb has only the in-frame clones, and not every one. The top ten hold less than 20% of the sample, which has fewer than 85,000 clones, roughly 82% seen once. The clonotype originates from a woman aged 80 or over with active or convalescent COVID-19. The V and J genes are TRBV27 and TRBJ2-2; 12 bases are a match to TRBD2. Sequenced sample: peripheral blood. The DNA for the CDR3 is TGTGCCAGCAGTTTTCAGGGGACTAGCGGGCCGTTGGGGACCGGGGAGCTGTTTTTT. Amino acids: CASSFQGTSGPLGTGELFF.